The clone carrying this T cell receptor (beta chain) was seen just once. Trimming took off 4 bases at V and 7 bases at J, with 22 bases between the two ends. This CDR3 has 16 amino acids. Germline V gives CDR1 SGHNT, CDR2 YENEEA. The source of the sample is a study of blood T cell repertoires in COVID-19. The assay was immunoSEQ multiplex PCR, and TCRdb's table has in-frame clones only and misses some. The table records fewer than 350,000 clones, approximately 88% of them present only once. Sequencing input: peripheral blood. The receptor was derived from a woman under 40 with COVID-19, enrolled during active disease. The V call is TRBV11-3, the J call TRBJ2-5; D is perhaps TRBD1 (6 bases). The CDR3 nucleotides are TGTGCCAGCAGCTCCCGATCCGGGACAAGGGAATTGACCCAGTACTTC. Translated, it gives CASSSRSGTRELTQYF.